Listed here is a single T cell receptor beta chain. These data originate in a study of tissue T cells after allogeneic stem cell transplantation. The germline V gene has CDR1 MNHEY and CDR2 SVGAGI. The V end was cut by 6 bases, the J end by 4 bases, with 15 bases between. This CDR3 spans 14 amino acids. Measured with immunoSEQ multiplex PCR; TCRdb has only the in-frame clones, and not every one. The sample includes 28,000 or so clones, roughly nine tenths of them seen just once. The V gene is TRBV6-5, the J gene TRBJ1-2; unclear D gene. The receptor was isolated from a male donor aged 60 or over who later had graft-versus-host disease after an allogeneic stem cell transplant. Sequencing used blood, obtained before transplantation. This chain's CDR3 is CASSVDAQTYGYTF. CDR3 in DNA: TGTGCCAGCAGCGTTGACGCGCAAACCTATGGCTACACCTTC.